What follows is one TCR beta chain and its context. Its antigen has not been determined. No base quality information exists; no much larger clone differs at one position. The immunoSEQ Assay, a bias-controlled multiplex PCR, was used to amplify TCRbeta CDR3 regions from genomic DNA. In the paper's pipeline: The number of nucleated cells in each sample was estimated by amplification of reference gene primers within the assay. Sequence reads were collapsed and filtered to measure the absolute abundance of every unique TCRbeta CDR3 rearrangement. For each sample, productive Simpson clonality was calculated by taking the square root of Simpson's diversity index across productive rearrangements. This is the immuneACCESS table as TCRdb keeps it, with only in-frame sequences that have V and J called. A part of the clones is gone; compared with another copy, unresolved V genes explain less than half, and the rest is unexplained. The V and J calls and clone size were taken over from that table, and D and trimming were inferred from the DNA. The sample yields 50,000 to 65,000 clones; approximately 80% were counted once. The top ten clones comprise 5% to 6.5% of the sample.

This sample was taken from a study of blood T cell repertoires in COVID-19 (TCRdb year 2020). Background for the entire study: Samples covering the acute and convalescent phases of COVID-19 were provided by collaborators in the United States, Italy and Spain. Samples came from the ongoing ImmuneRACE study (first 160 participants) plus 1,254 subjects from 6 global collaborators. A de-identified subject ID, COVID-19 status, age in years and sex were almost always included in the sample metadata. HLA class I and class II types, where available, came from metadata supplied by the sample provider rather than from assay-based typing. The prospective study material was composed of cDNA or gDNA derived from T cells, B-cell-depleted T cells, or PBMCs. A freely available public database, intended as a resource for researchers studying the immune response to SARS-CoV-2, is where the repertoires were released. Deeply sampled blood TCRbeta repertoires from subjects exposed to, actively infected with, or recovered from COVID-19 were included in the dataset.

Collaborating institutions collected whole blood in K2EDTA tubes following their own protocols. For TCRbeta analysis, collaborator samples were shipped as frozen whole blood, as isolated PBMCs, or as DNA extracted from either sample type. Beyond this particular receptor, the publication reports: Clinical and demographic metadata were provided uncurated, with the amount varying by source and participant.

Including the terminal cysteine and phenylalanine, the CDR3 comprises 16 residues. The CDR3 DNA has 48 bases and is translated from base 1. V ends up 3 bases short and J 8 bases short, with an unmatched junction base count of 10. Looking up the germline V gene yields CDR1 SGDLS and CDR2 YYNGEE. The clonotype was recovered from a woman in her fifties or sixties with acute or convalescent COVID-19. The rearranged segments are TRBV9 and TRBJ2-1, and 11 bases in between align with TRBD2. Input material: peripheral blood. The nucleotide sequence reads as follows: TGTGCCAGCAGCGCTACCGGGACTAGCGGCAAAGATGAGCAGTTCTTC. It translates as CASSATGTSGKDEQFF. With the rest looked up from the reference TRBV9 and TRBJ2-1 genes rather than sequenced, the full variable domain is DSGVTQTPKHLITATGQRVTLRCSPRSGDLSVYWYQQSLDQGLQFLIQYYNGEERAKGNILERFSAQQFPDLHSELNLSSLELGDSALYFCASSATGTSGKDEQFFGPGTRLTVL.